Presented here are 3 T cell receptor beta chains from one specimen sequenced in a study of human T cells and chemical hapten exposure (dated by TCRdb to 2020 to 2022). The time point label corresponds to: pre-sensitization, week 0. The intended sense of this specimen's treatment or condition label: therapeutic diphenylcyclopropenone sensitization with weekly scalp DPC. The library was obtained by RACE. Sequencing used a NextSeq 500. TCRdb reran the public reads through fastp at Q25 and MiXCR, keeping productive beta chains. For every CDR3 protein sequence, its rows merge into one entry that carries the most common genes and DNA. The sample contains 120,000 or so distinct CDR3 sequences, about 13% of them found a single time. The ten largest make up around 2.8% of the sample. Sample: whole blood, taken in connection with sensitization to the hapten diphenylcyclopropenone (DPC). The receptors were gathered from a woman aged 18-29 years with alopecia areata. Some clones in this sample may be carry-over from other donors' samples.

Ten or more counts support this clonotype. The genes are TRBV6-2 or TRBV6-3 and TRBJ2-2, with D perhaps TRBD2 (7 bases). Germline values: CDR1 MNHEY, CDR2 SVGEGT. The CDR3 is made up of 15 amino acids. Trimming removed 6 bases from V and 4 bases from J, with 15 bases in between. The CDR3 nucleotides are TGTGCCAGCAGCCGTAGGGGGGGCACCACCGGGGAGCTGTTTTTT. This sequence encodes CASSRRGGTTGELFF.

This clonotype was observed a handful of times. The J gene is TRBJ2-7, the V gene TRBV11-2; D may be TRBD1 (6 bases). The ends were cut back, 0 bases at V and 7 bases at J, with 13 bases in the middle. CDR3 length: 14 amino acids. Germline values: CDR1 SGHAT, CDR2 FQNNGV. Here the CDR3 DNA reads TGTGCCAGCAGCTTAGATGTGGGGGCGATTGAGCAGTACTTC. This codes for CASSLDVGAIEQYF. Full variable domain (outside the CDR3, taken from reference TRBV11-2 and TRBJ2-7): EAGVAQSPRYKIIEKRQSVAFWCNPISGHATLYWYQQILGQGPKLLIQFQNNGVVDDSQLPKDRFSAERLKGVDSTLKIQPAKLEDSAVYLCASSLDVGAIEQYFGPGTRLTVT.

The gene calls are TRBV4-2 and TRBJ2-5, with no clear D. V lost 0 bases to trimming and J lost 2 bases, with 7 bases between them. The CDR3 length is 14 residues. Germline V gene lookup returns CDR1 LGHNA and CDR2 YNFKEQ. CDR3 residues: CASSQDSQQETQYF. The DNA of the CDR3 is TGTGCCAGCAGCCAAGATAGCCAGCAAGAGACCCAGTACTTC.